The 21 T cell receptor beta chains below come from one sample, sequenced in a study of CD8+CD57+ T cells in acquired aplastic anemia. Genomic DNA, serving as template, underwent TCR beta VDJ and CDR3 profiling. TCRdb re-analysed the reads in MiXCR, keeping a single row per CDR3 protein. The data show about 180,000 distinct CDR3 sequences, with around half seen just once and under 1.2% held by the top ten. An expansion of CD8+CD57+ cells by flow cytometry had been shown in patients chosen for sequencing. The material sequenced was sorted CD4+, CD8+, or CD8+CD57+ T cells (not recorded which) from PBMCs. Receptor source: a human donor with aplastic anemia.

In this sample, this clonotype turned up many times. V gene TRBV5-1 combines with J gene TRBJ2-1; the D gene is possibly TRBD1 (6 bases). This CDR3 region has 15 residues. Germline CDR1 reads SGHRS; CDR2 reads YFSETQ. The V end lost 4 bases, the J end lost 5 bases, and 16 bases lay between the germline ends. The CDR3 reads CASSLGDTLNNEQFF. The CDR3 nucleotides read TGCGCCAGCAGCCTCGGGGACACCTTAAACAATGAGCAGTTCTTC.

Relative to its sample, this clonotype is medium-sized. The rearrangement uses TRBV10-3 and TRBJ1-1; D might be TRBD1 (5 bases). With 4 bases removed from V and 1 base from J, the gap between germline ends came to 10 bases. Germline V CDR1 and CDR2: ENHRY, SYGVKD. There are 14 residues in the CDR3. The CDR3 sequence is CAISGTGGNTEAFF. In DNA, the CDR3 is TGTGCCATCAGTGGTACGGGGGGGAACACTGAAGCTTTCTTT.

The chain employs TRBV28 and TRBJ1-2; D gene unclear. From germline, CDR1 is MDHEN and CDR2 SYDVKM. The CDR3 extends over 17 amino acids. V was cut by 4 bases and J by 3 bases, with 21 bases left in between. The DNA of the CDR3 is TGTGCCAGCAGTTCCCTAGGGTCCCTGCCCGCTGACTATGGCTACACCTTC. It encodes CASSSLGSLPADYGYTF.

The chain combines TRBV7-9 with TRBJ2-2, with 10 bases that match TRBD2. CDR1 is SEHNR, CDR2 FQNEAQ, per germline (reference sequence). The trim removed 5 bases at V and 3 bases at J, leaving 12 bases unmatched. This CDR3 contains 18 residues. The CDR3 loop is CASSPRRSGGSDTGELFF. CDR3 bases: TGTGCCAGCAGCCCCAGACGTAGCGGGGGGTCCGACACCGGGGAGCTGTTTTTT.

A single count supports this clonotype. A much larger clone differs from this one at a single base, so this may be a read error. V usage is TRBV12-3 or TRBV12-4 and J usage is TRBJ2-2; D may match TRBD1 or TRBD2 (6 bases each). This CDR3 is 14 amino acids long. V was cut by 6 bases and J by 9 bases, with 17 bases left in between. Here the CDR3 reads CASSIGGNGRELFF. The CDR3 nucleotides are TGTGCCAGCAGCATAGGGGGGAATGGCAGGGAGCTGTTTTTT.

This clonotype was seen a handful of times. The chain combines TRBV4-3 with TRBJ2-3, with a weak D call TRBD1 (5 bases). V lost 0 bases and J lost 3, with 13 bases in between. This CDR3 has 16 amino acids. Germline CDR1 LGHNA, CDR2 YSLEER. CDR3 in amino acids: CASSQEGPKGTDTQYF. The CDR3 DNA follows: TGCGCCAGCAGCCAAGAGGGGCCGAAGGGAACAGATACGCAGTATTTT.

The V gene is TRBV18, the J gene TRBJ1-1, with D perhaps TRBD1 (5 bases). Deletions cut 0 bases from V and 6 bases from J, with 11 bases between. Germline-derived CDR1 and CDR2 are KGHSH and LQKENI. This CDR3 region has 14 residues. The CDR3: CASSPPWGRSEAFF. Written as DNA, the CDR3 is TGTGCCAGCTCACCACCATGGGGGAGGTCTGAAGCTTTCTTT.

This clonotype was seen repeatedly, ten times or more. The V call is TRBV4-3, the J call TRBJ1-2; the match to TRBD1 covers 10 bases. This CDR3 is 16 amino acids long. The germline gives CDR1 LGHNA, CDR2 YSLEER. V shed 4 bases and J 8 bases; nucleotides not matched to a gene: 13. The CDR3 protein is CASSPILSGQGSGYTF. The CDR3 DNA is TGCGCCAGCAGCCCAATACTATCGGGACAGGGGAGCGGCTACACCTTC.

This clonotype has a handful of counts. A single base separates this from a much larger clone, so it may be a read error. This rearrangement joins TRBV9 to TRBJ1-2; D remains unclear. CDR1 and CDR2 from the germline V gene are SGDLS and YYNGEE. The CDR3 has 13 amino acids. CDR3 bases: TGCGCCAGCAGCCAAGTCACAAACTATGGCTACACCTTC. It encodes CASSQVTNYGYTF.

This clonotype came up many times. The rearrangement joins TRBV2 to TRBJ1-5, with D tentatively TRBD1 (6 bases). CDR1 and CDR2 from the germline V gene are SNHLY and FYNNEI. This CDR3 comprises 15 residues. V was clipped by 3 bases and J by 7 bases, with 16 bases between them. The CDR3, as DNA: TGTGCCAGCAGTGATCGTGGGGGGGCCGGGCAGCCCCAGCATTTT. Encoded protein: CASSDRGGAGQPQHF. Full variable domain (rest looked up from reference TRBV2 and TRBJ1-5): EPEVTQTPSHQVTQMGQEVILRCVPISNHLYFYWYRQILGQKVEFLVSFYNNEISEKSEIFDDQFSVERPDGSNFTLKIRSTKLEDSAMYFCASSDRGGAGQPQHFGDGTRLSIL.

This clonotype was seen at least ten times. The rearrangement uses TRBV20-1 and TRBJ2-7; 9 bases align to TRBD1. CDR1 is DFQATT and CDR2 is SNEGSKA in the germline V gene (reference sequence). This CDR3 has 13 amino acids. The trim removed 4 bases at V and 2 bases at J, leaving 3 bases unmatched. CDR3 nucleotides: TGCAGTGCTAAGGGGACAGGGCCCTACGAGCAGTACTTC. Protein product: CSAKGTGPYEQYF.

This sequence joins TRBV24-1 and TRBJ2-2; D is unclear. The CDR3 loop spans 14 amino acids. Germline assignment: CDR1 KGHDR and CDR2 SFDVKD. V dropped 6 bases and J dropped 1 base, with 8 bases sitting between them. The CDR3 nucleotides read TGTGCCACCAGTCCCCAGTGGAACACCGGGGAGCTGTTTTTT. Residues: CATSPQWNTGELFF.

This rearrangement joins TRBV10-2 to TRBJ2-2; TRBD2 agrees at 9 bases. The CDR3 extends over 16 amino acids. Looked up from germline, CDR1 is WSHSY and CDR2 is SAAADI. V lost 7 bases, J lost 4 bases, and 10 bases stayed unmatched. The CDR3 spells CASKRGAGWITGELFF. CDR3 nucleotides: TGCGCCAGCAAGCGGGGGGCAGGGTGGATCACCGGGGAGCTGTTTTTT.

On this clonotype itself: A much larger clonotype is one base distant, so this may be a read error. The V gene is TRBV3-1, the J gene TRBJ2-7; TRBD1 matches 9 bases. CDR1 LGHDT and CDR2 YNNKEL come from the germline V gene (reference sequence). This CDR3 has 14 amino acids. CDR3 amino acids: CASGQGGTGNEQYF. The CDR3 region has the DNA TGTGCCAGCGGCCAAGGGGGGACAGGGAACGAGCAGTACTTC.

This clonotype was seen repeatedly, ten times or more. The V gene is TRBV5-1, the J gene TRBJ1-4; the D is unclear. The germline CDR1 and CDR2 sequences are SGHRS and YFSETQ. This CDR3 has 13 residues. Trimming pared 4 bases from V and 7 bases from J, leaving 11 bases between. The CDR3 DNA reads as TGCGCCAGCAGCCAACAGCCTGGTGAAAAACTGTTTTTT. This gives the protein CASSQQPGEKLFF.

This rearrangement joins TRBV25-1 to TRBJ1-4, with D perhaps matching TRBD1 (5 bases). Germline V CDR1 and CDR2: MGHDK, SYGVNS. The CDR3 runs to 12 residues. The V end lost 6 bases, the J end lost 7 bases, and 9 bases lay between the germline ends. The CDR3 DNA reads TGTGCCAGCAGGGGGCTAGGTGAAAAACTGTTTTTT. Encoded protein: CASRGLGEKLFF.

This chain joins TRBV4-1 and TRBJ2-2; tentative D call: TRBD2 (5 bases). CDR3 size: 13 residues. Germline CDR1 and CDR2: MGHRA and YSYEKL. The V end was cut by 0 bases, the J end by 8 bases, with 7 bases between. The CDR3 region is CASSQDGGGELFF. In DNA form, the CDR3 reads TGCGCCAGCAGCCAAGATGGAGGAGGGGAGCTGTTTTTT.

This clonotype has a single count. Given a much more abundant clone one base away, this may be a read error. The chain links TRBV3-1 to TRBJ2-2; 11 bases line up with TRBD2. The CDR3 has 15 residues. V trimming: 7 bases; J trimming: 6 bases; junction bases outside the gene matches: 7. Germline lookup yields CDR1 LGHDT and CDR2 YNNKEL (reference sequence). CDR3 protein: CASTGTSGYAGELFF. In DNA, the CDR3 is TGTGCCAGCACCGGGACTAGCGGATACGCCGGGGAGCTGTTTTTT.

This clonotype was counted at least ten times. The chain combines TRBV3-1 with TRBJ2-7; possibly TRBD1 for D (6 bases). The CDR3 has 13 amino acids. Trimming took off 4 bases at V and 3 bases at J, with 10 bases between the two ends. Germline lookup yields CDR1 LGHDT and CDR2 YNNKEL (reference sequence). As DNA, the CDR3 is TGTGCCAGCAGCCGGGACACAAACTACGAGCAGTACTTC. Translated: CASSRDTNYEQYF.

This chain uses TRBV15 with TRBJ1-2; the D is unclear. V lost 0 bases and J lost 1, with 12 bases in between. Germline lookup yields CDR1 LNHNV and CDR2 YYDKDF (reference sequence). This CDR3 contains 16 residues. The CDR3 DNA is TGTGCCACCAGCAGAGACGCGGCGGAACGTAACTATGGCTACACCTTC. Protein sequence: CATSRDAAERNYGYTF.

This chain connects TRBV6-2 or TRBV6-3 to TRBJ1-1; D is uncertain. The V end was cut by 5 bases, the J end by 6 bases, with 13 bases between. This CDR3 is built from 13 residues. From germline, CDR1 is MNHEY and CDR2 SVGEGT. This CDR3 is CASSLVRSAEAFF. CDR3 sequence (DNA): TGTGCCAGCAGTCTAGTCCGGTCAGCTGAAGCTTTCTTT.